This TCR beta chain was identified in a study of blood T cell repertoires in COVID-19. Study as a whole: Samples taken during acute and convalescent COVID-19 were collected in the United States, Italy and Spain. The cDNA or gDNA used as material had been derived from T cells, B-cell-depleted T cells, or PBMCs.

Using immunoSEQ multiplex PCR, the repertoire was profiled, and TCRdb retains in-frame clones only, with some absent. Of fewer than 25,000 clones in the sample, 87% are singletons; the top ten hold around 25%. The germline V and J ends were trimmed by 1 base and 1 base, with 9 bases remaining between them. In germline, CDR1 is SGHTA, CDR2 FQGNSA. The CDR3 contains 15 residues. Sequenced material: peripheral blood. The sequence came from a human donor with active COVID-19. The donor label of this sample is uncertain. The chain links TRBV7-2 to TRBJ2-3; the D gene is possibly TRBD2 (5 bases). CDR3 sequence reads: CASSLGGRRTDTQYF. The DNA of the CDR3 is TGTGCCAGCAGCTTAGGCGGGCGGCGCACAGATACGCAGTATTTT. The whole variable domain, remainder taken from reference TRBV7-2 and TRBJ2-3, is GAGVSQSPSNKVTEKGKDVELRCDPISGHTALYWYRQSLGQGLEFLIYFQGNSAPDKSGLPSDRFSAERTGGSVSTLTIQRTQQEDSAVYLCASSLGGRRTDTQYFGPGTRLTVL.